The sequence of this T cell receptor (beta chain) was determined in a study of vaccination effects on CD4 cells after COVID-19. Study at large: Either the BNT162b2 or mRNA-1273 vaccine was given to participants in two doses.

Antigen-specific CD4+ T cells were first expanded with viral peptide pools by the ViraFEST assay and only then sequenced. It was after around 10 days of culture that CD4+ T cells were isolated. Negative nucleocapsid antibody tests before and after vaccination confirmed no previous SARS-CoV-2 infection. The length of the CDR3 is 14 residues. The germline CDR1 and CDR2 sequences are SGHRS and YFSETQ. The V end was cut by 7 bases, the J end by 2 bases, with 14 bases between. As to this clone: Its antigen is currently unknown.

Repertoires were generated with immunoSEQ multiplex PCR, while TCRdb's copy carries only in-frame clones and drops some. The sample has just under 75,000 clones, about four fifths seen once; the top ten hold around 3%. The receptor comes from a human donor who received a COVID-19 vaccine. The chain has TRBV5-1 and TRBJ2-3; maybe TRBD2 (5 bases). The source material was CD4+ T cells from PBMCs cultured with HCoV-NL63 spike peptides, sampled before COVID-19 vaccination. The CDR3 is CASGEGGVTDTQYF. For the CDR3, the DNA is TGCGCCAGCGGCGAGGGTGGTGTCACAGATACGCAGTATTTT. Looking up the rest from reference TRBV5-1 and TRBJ2-3 gives the full variable domain: KAGVTQTPRYLIKTRGQQVTLSCSPISGHRSVSWYQQTPGQGLQFLFEYFSETQRNKGNFPGRFSGRQFSNSRSEMNVSTLELGDSALYLCASGEGGVTDTQYFGPGTRLTVL.